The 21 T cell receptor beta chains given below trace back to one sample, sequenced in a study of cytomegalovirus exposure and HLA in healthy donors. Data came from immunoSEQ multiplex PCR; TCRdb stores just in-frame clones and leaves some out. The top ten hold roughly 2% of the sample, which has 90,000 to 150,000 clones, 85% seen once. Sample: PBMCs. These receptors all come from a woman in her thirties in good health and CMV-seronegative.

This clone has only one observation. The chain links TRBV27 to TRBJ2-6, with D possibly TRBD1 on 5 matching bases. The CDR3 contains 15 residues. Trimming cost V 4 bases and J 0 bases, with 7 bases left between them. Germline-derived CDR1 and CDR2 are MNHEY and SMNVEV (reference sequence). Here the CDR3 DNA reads TGTGCCAGCAGTTACGACAGCTCTGGGGCCAACGTCCTGACTTTC. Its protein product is CASSYDSSGANVLTF.

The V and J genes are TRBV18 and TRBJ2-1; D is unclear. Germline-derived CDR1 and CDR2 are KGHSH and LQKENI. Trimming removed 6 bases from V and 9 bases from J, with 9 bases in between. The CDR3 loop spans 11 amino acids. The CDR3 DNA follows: TGTGCCAGCTCCGTTCTTAGTGAGCAGTTCTTC. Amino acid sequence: CASSVLSEQFF.

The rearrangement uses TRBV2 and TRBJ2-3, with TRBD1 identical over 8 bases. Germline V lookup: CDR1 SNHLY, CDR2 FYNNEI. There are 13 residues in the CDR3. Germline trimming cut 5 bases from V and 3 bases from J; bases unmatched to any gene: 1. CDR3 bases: TGTGCCAGCAGTCGACAGGGGACAGATACGCAGTATTTT. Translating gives CASSRQGTDTQYF.

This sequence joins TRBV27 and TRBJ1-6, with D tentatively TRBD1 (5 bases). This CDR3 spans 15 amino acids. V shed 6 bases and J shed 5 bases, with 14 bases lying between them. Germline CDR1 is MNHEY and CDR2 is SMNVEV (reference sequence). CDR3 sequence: CASSPFRGDNSPLHF. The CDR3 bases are TGTGCCAGCAGCCCGTTTAGGGGCGATAATTCACCCCTCCACTTT.

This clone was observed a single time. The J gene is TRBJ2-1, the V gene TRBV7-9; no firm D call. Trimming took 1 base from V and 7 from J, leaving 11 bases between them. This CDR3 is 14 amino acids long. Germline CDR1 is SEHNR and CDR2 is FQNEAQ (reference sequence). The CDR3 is CASSLVGPPNEQFF. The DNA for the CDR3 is TGTGCCAGCAGCTTAGTGGGCCCACCGAATGAGCAGTTCTTC.

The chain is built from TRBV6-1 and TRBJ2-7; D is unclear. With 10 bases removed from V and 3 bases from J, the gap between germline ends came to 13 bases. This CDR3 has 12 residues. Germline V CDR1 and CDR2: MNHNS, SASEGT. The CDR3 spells CATLSPLYEQYF. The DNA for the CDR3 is TGTGCCACTCTGAGCCCTCTCTACGAGCAGTACTTC.

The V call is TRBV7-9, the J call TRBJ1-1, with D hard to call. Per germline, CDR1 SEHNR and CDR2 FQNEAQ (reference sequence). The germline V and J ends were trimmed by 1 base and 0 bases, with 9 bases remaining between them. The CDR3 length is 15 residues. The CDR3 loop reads CASSLGHTMNTEAFF. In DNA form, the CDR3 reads TGTGCCAGCAGCTTAGGTCATACTATGAACACTGAAGCTTTCTTT.

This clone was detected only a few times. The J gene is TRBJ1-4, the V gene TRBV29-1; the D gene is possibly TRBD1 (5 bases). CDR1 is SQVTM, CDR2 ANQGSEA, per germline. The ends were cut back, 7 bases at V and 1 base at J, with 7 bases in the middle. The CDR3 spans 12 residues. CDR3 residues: CSAGGTNEKLFF. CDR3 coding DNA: TGCAGCGCGGGGGGAACTAATGAAAAACTGTTTTTT.

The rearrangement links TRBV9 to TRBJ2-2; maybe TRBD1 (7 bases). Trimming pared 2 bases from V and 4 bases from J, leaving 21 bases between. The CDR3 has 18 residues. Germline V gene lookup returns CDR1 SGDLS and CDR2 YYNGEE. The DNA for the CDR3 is TGTGCCAGCAGCGTGGCAGGGGGAGGTGCTCGGGGCACCGGGGAGCTGTTTTTT. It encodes CASSVAGGGARGTGELFF.

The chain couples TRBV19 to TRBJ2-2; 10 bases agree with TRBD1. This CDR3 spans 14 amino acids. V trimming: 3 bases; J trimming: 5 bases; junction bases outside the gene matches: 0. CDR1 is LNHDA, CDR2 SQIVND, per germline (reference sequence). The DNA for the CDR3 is TGTGCCAGTAGTATGGGACAGGGGACCGGGGAGCTGTTTTTT. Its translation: CASSMGQGTGELFF.

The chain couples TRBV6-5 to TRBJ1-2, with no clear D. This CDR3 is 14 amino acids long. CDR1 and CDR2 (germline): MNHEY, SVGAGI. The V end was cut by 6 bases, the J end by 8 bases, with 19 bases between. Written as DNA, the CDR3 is TGTGCCAGCAGGCCTACAGTCGTGGGTGAAGGCTACACCTTC. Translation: CASRPTVVGEGYTF.

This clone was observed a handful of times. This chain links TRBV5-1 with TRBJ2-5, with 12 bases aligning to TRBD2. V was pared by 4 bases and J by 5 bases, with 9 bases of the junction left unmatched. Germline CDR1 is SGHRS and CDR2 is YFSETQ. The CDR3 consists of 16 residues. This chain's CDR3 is CASSRETSGGWETQYF. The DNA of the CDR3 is TGCGCCAGCAGCAGGGAGACTAGCGGGGGCTGGGAGACCCAGTACTTC.

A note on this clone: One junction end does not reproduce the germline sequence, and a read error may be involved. This CDR3 reads CADGRGPNYNEQLF. CDR3 nucleotides: TGTGCCGACGGCAGGGGGCCTAACTACAATGAGCAGCTCTTC. The chain uses TRBV2 and TRBJ2-1; 8 bases are shared with TRBD1. The CDR3 has 14 residues. Per the germline V gene, CDR1 is SNHLY and CDR2 is FYNNEI.

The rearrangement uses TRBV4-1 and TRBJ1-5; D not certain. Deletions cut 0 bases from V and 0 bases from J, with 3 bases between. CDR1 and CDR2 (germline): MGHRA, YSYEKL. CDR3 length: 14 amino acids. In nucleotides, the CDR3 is TGCGCCAGCAGCCAAGACCATAGCAATCAGCCCCAGCATTTT. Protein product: CASSQDHSNQPQHF.

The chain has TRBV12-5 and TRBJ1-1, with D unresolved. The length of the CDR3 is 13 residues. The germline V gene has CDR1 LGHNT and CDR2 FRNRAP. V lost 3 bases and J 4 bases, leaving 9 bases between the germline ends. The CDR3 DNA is TGTGCTAGTGGTTTAGAGGCGCTCACTGAAGCTTTCTTT. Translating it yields CASGLEALTEAFF. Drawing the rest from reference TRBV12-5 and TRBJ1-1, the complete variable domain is DARVTQTPRHKVTEMGQEVTMRCQPILGHNTVFWYRQTMMQGLELLAYFRNRAPLDDSGMPKDRFSAEMPDATLATLKIQPSEPRDSAVYFCASGLEALTEAFFGQGTRLTVV.

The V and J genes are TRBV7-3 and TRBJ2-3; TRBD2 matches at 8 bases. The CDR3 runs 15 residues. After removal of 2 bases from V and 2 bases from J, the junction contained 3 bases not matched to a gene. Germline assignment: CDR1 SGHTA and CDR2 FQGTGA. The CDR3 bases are TGTGCCAGCAGCTTAGCGGGGGGTAACACAGATACGCAGTATTTT. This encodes CASSLAGGNTDTQYF. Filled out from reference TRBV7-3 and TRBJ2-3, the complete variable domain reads GAGVSQTPSNKVTEKGKYVELRCDPISGHTALYWYRQSLGQGPEFLIYFQGTGAADDSGLPNDRFFAVRPEGSVSTLKIQRTERGDSAVYLCASSLAGGNTDTQYFGPGTRLTVL.

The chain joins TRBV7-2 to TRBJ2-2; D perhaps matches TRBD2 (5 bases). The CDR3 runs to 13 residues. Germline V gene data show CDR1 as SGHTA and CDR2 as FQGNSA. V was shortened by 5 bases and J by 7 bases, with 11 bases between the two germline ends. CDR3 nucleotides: TGTGCCAGCAGCGAGGCGGGTTTCGGGGAGCTGTTTTTT. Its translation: CASSEAGFGELFF.

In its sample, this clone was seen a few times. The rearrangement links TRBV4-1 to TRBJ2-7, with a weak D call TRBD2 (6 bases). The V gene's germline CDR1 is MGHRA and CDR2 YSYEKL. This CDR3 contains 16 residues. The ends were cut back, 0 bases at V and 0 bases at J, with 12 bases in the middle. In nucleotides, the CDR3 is TGCGCCAGCAGCCAAGATTGGGGGGAGAGCTCCTACGAGCAGTACTTC. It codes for CASSQDWGESSYEQYF.

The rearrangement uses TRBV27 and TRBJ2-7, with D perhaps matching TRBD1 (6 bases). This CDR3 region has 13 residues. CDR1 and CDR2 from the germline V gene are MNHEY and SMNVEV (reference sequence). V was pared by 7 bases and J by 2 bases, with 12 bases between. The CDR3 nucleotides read TGTGCCAGCAAGAGGGGGATAACCTACGAGCAGTACTTC. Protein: CASKRGITYEQYF.

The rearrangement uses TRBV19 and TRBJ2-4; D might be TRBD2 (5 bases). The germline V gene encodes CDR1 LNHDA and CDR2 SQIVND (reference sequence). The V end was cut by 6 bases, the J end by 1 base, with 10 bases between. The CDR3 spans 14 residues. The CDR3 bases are TGTGCCAGTAGCCCGGGGAGCGCCAAAAACATTCAGTACTTC. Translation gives CASSPGSAKNIQYF.

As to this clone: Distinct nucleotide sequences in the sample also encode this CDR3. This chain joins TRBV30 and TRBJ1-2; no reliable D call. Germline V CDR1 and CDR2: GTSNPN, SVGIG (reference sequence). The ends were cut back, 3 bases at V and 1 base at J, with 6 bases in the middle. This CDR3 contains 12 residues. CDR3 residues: CAWSPLNYGYTF. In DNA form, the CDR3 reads TGTGCCTGGAGCCCCCTTAACTATGGCTACACCTTC.